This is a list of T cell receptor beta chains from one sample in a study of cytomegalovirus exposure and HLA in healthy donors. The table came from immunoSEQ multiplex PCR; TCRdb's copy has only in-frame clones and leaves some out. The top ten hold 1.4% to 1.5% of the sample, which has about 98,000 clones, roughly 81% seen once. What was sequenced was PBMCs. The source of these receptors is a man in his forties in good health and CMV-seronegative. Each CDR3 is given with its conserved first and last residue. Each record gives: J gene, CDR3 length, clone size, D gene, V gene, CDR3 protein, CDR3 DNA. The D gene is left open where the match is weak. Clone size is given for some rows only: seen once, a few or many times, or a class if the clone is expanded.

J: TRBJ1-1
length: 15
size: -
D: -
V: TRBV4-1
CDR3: CASSLMMGQVTEAFF
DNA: TGCGCCAGCAGCCTCATGATGGGGCAGGTCACTGAAGCTTTCTTT

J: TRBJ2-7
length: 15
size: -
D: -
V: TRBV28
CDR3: CASSLRGGAVYEQYF
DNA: TGTGCCAGCAGTTTACGTGGGGGCGCGGTTTACGAGCAGTACTTC

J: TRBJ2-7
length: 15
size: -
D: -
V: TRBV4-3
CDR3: CASSQERLLSYEQYF
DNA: TGCGCCAGCAGCCAAGAACGACTCCTATCCTACGAGCAGTACTTC

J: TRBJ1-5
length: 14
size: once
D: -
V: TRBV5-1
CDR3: CASSLGDTNQPQHF
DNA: TGCGCCAGCAGCTTGGGGGACACTAATCAGCCCCAGCATTTT

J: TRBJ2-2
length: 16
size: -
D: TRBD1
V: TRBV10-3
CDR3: CAINNLVGGNTGELFF
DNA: TGTGCCATCAATAACTTAGTAGGGGGCAACACCGGGGAGCTGTTTTTT

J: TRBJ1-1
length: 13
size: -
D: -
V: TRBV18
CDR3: CASSPPGDTEAFF
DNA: TGTGCCAGCTCACCACCAGGGGACACTGAAGCTTTCTTT

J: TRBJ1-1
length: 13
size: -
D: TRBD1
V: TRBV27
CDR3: CASRDRVNTEAFF
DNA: TGTGCCAGCCGGGACAGGGTGAACACTGAAGCTTTCTTT

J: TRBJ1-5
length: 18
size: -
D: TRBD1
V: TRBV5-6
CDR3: CASSLATGTGGTNQPQHF
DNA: TGTGCCAGCAGCTTGGCCACGGGGACAGGGGGGACCAATCAGCCCCAGCATTTT

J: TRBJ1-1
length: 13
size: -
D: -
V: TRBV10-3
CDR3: CAISAVRGPEAFF
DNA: TGTGCCATCAGTGCTGTCAGGGGCCCTGAAGCTTTCTTT

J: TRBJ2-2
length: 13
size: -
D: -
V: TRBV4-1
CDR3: CASSQGGPGELFF
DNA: TGCGCCAGCAGCCAAGGTGGGCCCGGGGAGCTGTTTTTT

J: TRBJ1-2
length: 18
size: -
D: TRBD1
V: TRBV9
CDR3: CASSVDLGQGAVSYGYTF
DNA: TGTGCCAGCAGCGTAGACCTGGGACAGGGGGCCGTCTCCTATGGCTACACCTTC

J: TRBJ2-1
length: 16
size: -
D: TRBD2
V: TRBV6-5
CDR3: CASSYSTGGTQNEQFF
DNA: TGTGCCAGCAGTTACTCGACGGGGGGGACTCAAAATGAGCAGTTCTTC

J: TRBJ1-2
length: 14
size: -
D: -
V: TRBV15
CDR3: CATRAGDDPYGYTF
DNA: TGTGCCACCAGGGCAGGGGACGACCCTTATGGCTACACCTTC

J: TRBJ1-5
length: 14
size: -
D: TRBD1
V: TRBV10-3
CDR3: CAISRQGSGQPQHF
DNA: TGTGCCATCAGCCGACAGGGGAGCGGGCAGCCCCAGCATTTT

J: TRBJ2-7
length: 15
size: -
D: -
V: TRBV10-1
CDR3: CASSVSGQNSYEQYF
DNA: TGCGCCAGCAGTGTATCTGGTCAGAACTCCTACGAGCAGTACTTC

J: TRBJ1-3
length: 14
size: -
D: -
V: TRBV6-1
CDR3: CASSPLVAGNTIYF
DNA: TGTGCCAGCAGCCCACTTGTTGCTGGAAACACCATATATTTT

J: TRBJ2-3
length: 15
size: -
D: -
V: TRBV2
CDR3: CASTGRGGVTDTQYF
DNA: TGTGCCAGCACAGGGAGGGGGGGCGTGACAGATACGCAGTATTTT

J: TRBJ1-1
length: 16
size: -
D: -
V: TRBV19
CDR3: CASSILSGQGGTEAFF
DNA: TGTGCCAGTAGTATTTTGTCAGGGCAAGGGGGCACTGAAGCTTTCTTT

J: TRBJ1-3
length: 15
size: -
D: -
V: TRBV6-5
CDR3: CASSYGRGDGNTIYF
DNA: TGTGCCAGCAGTTACGGCAGGGGAGATGGAAACACCATATATTTT

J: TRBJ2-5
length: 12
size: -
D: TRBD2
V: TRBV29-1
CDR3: CSVTGGEETQYF
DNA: TGCAGCGTTACCGGGGGGGAAGAGACCCAGTACTTC

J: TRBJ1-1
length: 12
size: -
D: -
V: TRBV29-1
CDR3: CSVEDPRTEAFF
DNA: TGCAGCGTTGAAGATCCCAGGACTGAAGCTTTCTTT

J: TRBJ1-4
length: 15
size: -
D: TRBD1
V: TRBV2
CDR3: CASSRDRGRGEKLFF
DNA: TGTGCCAGCAGTCGGGACAGGGGAAGGGGAGAAAAACTGTTTTTT

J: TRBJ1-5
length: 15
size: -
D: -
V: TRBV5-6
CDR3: CASSTGGQSGQPQHF
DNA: TGTGCCAGCAGCACAGGAGGACAGTCGGGTCAGCCCCAGCATTTT

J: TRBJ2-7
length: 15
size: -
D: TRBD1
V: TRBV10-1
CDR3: CASSAQRQGAYEQYF
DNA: TGCGCCAGCAGTGCGCAGCGACAGGGGGCCTACGAGCAGTACTTC

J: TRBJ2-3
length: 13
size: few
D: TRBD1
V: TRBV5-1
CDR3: CASRSTGADTQYF
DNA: TGCGCCAGCAGATCGACAGGGGCGGATACGCAGTATTTT

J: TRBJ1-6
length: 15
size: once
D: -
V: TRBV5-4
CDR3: CASSLGSSYNSPLHF
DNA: TGTGCCAGCAGCTTGGGGAGCTCCTATAATTCACCCCTCCACTTT

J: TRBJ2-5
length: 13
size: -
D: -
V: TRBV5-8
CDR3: CASSLNYQGTQYF
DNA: TGTGCCAGCAGCTTGAACTACCAGGGGACCCAGTACTTC

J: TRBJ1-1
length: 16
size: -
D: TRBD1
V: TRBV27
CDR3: CASRKNRDSSPTEAFF
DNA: TGTGCCAGCAGAAAAAACCGGGACAGTAGCCCCACTGAAGCTTTCTTT

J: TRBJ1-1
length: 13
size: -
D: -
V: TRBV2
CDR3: CASRGQGNTEAFF
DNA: TGTGCCAGCAGAGGGCAGGGCAACACTGAAGCTTTCTTT

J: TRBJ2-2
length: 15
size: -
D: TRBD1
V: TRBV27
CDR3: CASGGTETNTGELFF
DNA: TGTGCCAGCGGTGGGACAGAGACGAACACCGGGGAGCTGTTTTTT

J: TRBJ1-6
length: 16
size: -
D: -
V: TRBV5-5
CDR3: CASSSETHSPYSPLHF
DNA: TGTGCCAGCAGTTCGGAGACCCACTCCCCTTATTCACCCCTCCACTTT

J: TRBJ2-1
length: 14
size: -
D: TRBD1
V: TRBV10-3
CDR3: CAIRAPGQGDEQFF
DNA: TGTGCCATCAGGGCCCCGGGACAGGGTGATGAGCAGTTCTTC

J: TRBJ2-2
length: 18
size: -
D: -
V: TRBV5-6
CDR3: CASSLAKVAGRNTGELFF
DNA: TGTGCCAGCAGCTTGGCCAAGGTGGCGGGAAGGAACACCGGGGAGCTGTTTTTT

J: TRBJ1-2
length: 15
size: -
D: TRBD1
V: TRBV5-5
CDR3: CASSTVTGGGYGYTF
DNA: TGTGCCAGCAGCACGGTGACAGGGGGCGGCTATGGCTACACCTTC

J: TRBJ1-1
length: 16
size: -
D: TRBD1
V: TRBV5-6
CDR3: CASSLGQGSMNTEAFF
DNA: TGTGCCAGCAGCTTGGGACAGGGAAGCATGAACACTGAAGCTTTCTTT

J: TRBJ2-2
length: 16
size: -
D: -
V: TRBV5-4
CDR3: CASSFGHRGDTGELFF
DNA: TGTGCCAGCAGCTTTGGACATAGAGGAGACACCGGGGAGCTGTTTTTT

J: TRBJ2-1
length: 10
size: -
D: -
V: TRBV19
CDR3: CASGEVLQFF
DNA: TGTGCCAGCGGGGAGGTTTTGCAGTTCTTC

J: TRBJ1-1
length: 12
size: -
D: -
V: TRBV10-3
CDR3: CATRPGDTEAFF
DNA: TGTGCCACCCGGCCAGGCGACACTGAAGCTTTCTTT

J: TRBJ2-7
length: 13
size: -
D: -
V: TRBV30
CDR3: CAWSVRGLYEQYF
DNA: TGTGCCTGGAGTGTTCGGGGTCTCTACGAGCAGTACTTC

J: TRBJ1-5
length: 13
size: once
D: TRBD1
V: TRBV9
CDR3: CASSGTGEQPQHF
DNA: TGTGCCAGCAGCGGGACAGGGGAGCAGCCCCAGCATTTT

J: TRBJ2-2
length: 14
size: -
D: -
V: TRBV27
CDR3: CASSYGGTVGELFF
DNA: TGTGCCAGCAGTTATGGGGGGACGGTCGGGGAGCTGTTTTTT

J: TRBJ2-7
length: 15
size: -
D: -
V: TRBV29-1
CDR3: CSGVVAGTITYEQYF
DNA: TGCAGCGGTGTTGTCGCCGGGACAATAACCTACGAGCAGTACTTC

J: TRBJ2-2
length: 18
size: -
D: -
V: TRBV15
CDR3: CATSRDFRRGGHTGELFF
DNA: TGTGCCACCAGCAGAGATTTTCGTAGGGGGGGGCACACCGGGGAGCTGTTTTTT

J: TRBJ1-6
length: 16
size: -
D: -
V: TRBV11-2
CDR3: CASSLGSAPGNSPLHF
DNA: TGTGCCAGCAGCTTGGGGTCCGCGCCGGGGAATTCACCCCTCCACTTT

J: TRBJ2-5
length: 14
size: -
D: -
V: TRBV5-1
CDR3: CASSPGLAEETQYF
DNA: TGCGCCAGCAGCCCGGGCCTAGCAGAGGAGACCCAGTACTTC

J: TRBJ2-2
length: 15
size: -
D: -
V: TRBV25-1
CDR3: CASSDTRQNTGELFF
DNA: TGTGCCAGCAGTGACACCAGACAGAACACCGGGGAGCTGTTTTTT

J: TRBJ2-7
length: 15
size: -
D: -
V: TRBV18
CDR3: CASSPPFPGLTEQYF
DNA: TGTGCCAGCTCACCACCCTTTCCAGGGCTTACCGAGCAGTACTTC

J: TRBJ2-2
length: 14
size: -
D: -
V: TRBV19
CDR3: CASSMSANTGELFF
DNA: TGTGCCAGTAGTATGTCAGCGAACACCGGGGAGCTGTTTTTT

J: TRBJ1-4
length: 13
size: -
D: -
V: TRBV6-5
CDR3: CASSYSLEGKLFF
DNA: TGTGCCAGCAGTTACTCGTTGGAGGGAAAACTGTTTTTT

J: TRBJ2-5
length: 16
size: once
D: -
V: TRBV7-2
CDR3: CASSPVAVGFQETQYF
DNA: TGTGCCAGCAGCCCAGTGGCAGTGGGCTTCCAAGAGACCCAGTACTTC

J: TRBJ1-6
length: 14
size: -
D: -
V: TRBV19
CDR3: CASSIQGTNSPLHF
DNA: TGTGCCAGTAGTATACAGGGGACCAATTCACCCCTCCACTTT

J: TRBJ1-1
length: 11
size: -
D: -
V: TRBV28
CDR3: CASSARFEAFF
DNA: TGTGCCAGCAGTGCTAGATTCGAAGCTTTCTTT

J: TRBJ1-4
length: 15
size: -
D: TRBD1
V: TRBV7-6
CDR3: CASSPYRGDNEKLFF
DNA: TGTGCCAGCAGCCCCTACAGGGGGGATAATGAAAAACTGTTTTTT

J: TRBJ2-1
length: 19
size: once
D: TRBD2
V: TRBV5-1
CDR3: CASSFWGTSRSLSYNEQFF
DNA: TGCGCCAGCAGCTTTTGGGGGACTAGCCGGAGTCTATCGTACAATGAGCAGTTCTTC

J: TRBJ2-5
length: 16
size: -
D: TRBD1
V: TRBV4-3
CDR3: CASSRGSGTGVETQYF
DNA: TGCGCCAGCAGCCGCGGCTCCGGGACAGGGGTAGAGACCCAGTACTTC

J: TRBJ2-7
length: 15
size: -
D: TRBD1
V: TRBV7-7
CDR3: CASSQGPGGSFEQYF
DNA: TGTGCCAGCAGCCAGGGGCCAGGGGGTTCTTTCGAGCAGTACTTC

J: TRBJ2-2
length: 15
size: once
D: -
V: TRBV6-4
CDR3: CASSTDLGATGELFF
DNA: TGTGCCAGCAGCACCGACCTGGGGGCAACCGGGGAGCTGTTTTTT

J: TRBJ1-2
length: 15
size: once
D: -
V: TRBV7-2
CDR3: CASSSAGNIDYGYTF
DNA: TGTGCCAGCAGCTCCGCAGGGAACATAGACTATGGCTACACCTTC

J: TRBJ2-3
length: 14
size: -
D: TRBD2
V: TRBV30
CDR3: CACPPAGGTDTQYF
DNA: TGTGCCTGCCCCCCGGCGGGGGGCACAGATACGCAGTATTTT

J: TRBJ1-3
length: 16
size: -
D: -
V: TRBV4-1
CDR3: CASSLGGGSSGNTIYF
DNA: TGCGCCAGCAGCCTAGGCGGCGGGTCTTCTGGAAACACCATATATTTT